Listed below are T cell receptor beta chains from one sample, sequenced in a study of shared clonotypes between healthy human individuals. Sequencing was performed with immunoSEQ multiplex PCR; in TCRdb, only in-frame clones are kept and a portion is missing. The sample consists of some 1,900,000 clones, about 95% of them appearing once. Sequenced sample: naive CD8+ T cells sorted from blood. The receptor set was obtained from a man between 18 and 35 years old in good health. Both conserved end residues are part of each CDR3.

v_gene,j_gene,CDR3aa
TRBV11-2,TRBJ2-7,CASSSLSGSILYEQYF
TRBV6-1,TRBJ1-6,CASRDRGNNSPLHF
TRBV20-1,TRBJ1-1,CSAAGGTEAFF
TRBV10-3,TRBJ2-3,CAISETSGGTDTQYF
TRBV4-3,TRBJ2-7,CASSQAQGWEQYF
TRBV27,TRBJ1-6,CASSITGGNSPLHF
TRBV11-2,TRBJ2-7,CASSLEPGYEQYF
TRBV13,TRBJ2-1,CASSPERDNEQFF
TRBV4-1,TRBJ1-5,CASSQKDVSNQPQHF
TRBV9,TRBJ1-5,CASSETGNSNQPQHF
TRBV4-1,TRBJ1-5,CASSQALYQPQHF
TRBV13,TRBJ1-2,CASSSGAGGTAYGYTF
TRBV4-3,TRBJ2-5,CASSQAVGVQETQYF
TRBV5-6,TRBJ1-6,CASSLRDRGNSPLHF
TRBV4-3,TRBJ2-1,CASSQDLSVHSSYNEQFF
TRBV11-2,TRBJ1-4,CASSLPTGGSEKLFF
TRBV7-9,TRBJ1-1,CASSLLEGATEAFF
TRBV7-9,TRBJ2-6,CASSLGYGANVLTF
TRBV19,TRBJ2-7,CASSPGPSYEQYF
TRBV15,TRBJ2-7,CATSSIGAGYEQYF
TRBV2,TRBJ2-7,CASRGEHYEQYF
TRBV2,TRBJ2-7,CASSVGRGYEQYF
TRBV4-2,TRBJ1-5,CASSQDPTEGMEQHF
TRBV5-6,TRBJ2-7,CASSSGLAHYEQYF
TRBV28,TRBJ2-1,CASTEGNNEQFF